The clone carrying this T cell receptor (beta chain) was seen once. Its specificity is not known. The data are from a study of shared clonotypes between healthy human individuals. Study-wide context: There were three CD4 naive, three CD4 memory, two CD8 naive and one CD8 memory plates per donor.

The CDR3 sequence is 14 residues long. General observations from the study: Despite large depth, sorted-subset datasets appeared incompletely sequenced. Naive CD4 clonotypes were shared across several donors at roughly 4.6%. Clonotypes not shared had lower generation probabilities than those common to all four donors.

The naive CD8 population came from CD45RO-negative cells selected for CCR7, without terminally differentiated effector memory CD45RA+ cells. Some clones are missing from TCRdb's copy, which holds only in-frame ones; the method was immunoSEQ multiplex PCR. The table shows about 800,000 clones, with about 97% occurring only once. Sequencing input: naive CD8+ T cells sorted from blood. The genes are TRBV21-1 and TRBJ1-3. TRBV21-1 is an annotated pseudogene. The sequence was obtained from a man between 25 and 39 years old in good health. The DNA of the CDR3 is TGTGCCAGCAGCAAGGGACGTCCTGGAAACACCATATATTTT. This codes for CASSKGRPGNTIYF.